This is a list of T cell receptor beta chains from one sample in a study of T cell responses to AZD1222 COVID-19 vaccine. Profiled with immunoSEQ multiplex PCR; TCRdb holds only in-frame clones, not every one. Found here are 150,000 to 200,000 clones, roughly nine tenths of them singletons; the top ten hold 3.6%. The sample in question was peripheral blood, obtained 28 days after the second dose of the MenACWY control vaccine. The receptors stem from an adult who received the MenACWY meningococcal vaccine as a control. Each CDR3 is given with its conserved first and last residue. Fields, in order: V gene, D gene, J gene, clone size, CDR3 DNA, CDR3 protein. A D gene is named only where the DNA matches it firmly. Where a row states a size, it is once, few, many or the class of an expanded clone; other rows omit it.

>TRBV30|TRBD1|TRBJ2-2|.
TGTGCCTGGAGTCGAGACAGGGGGTGGTCCGGGGAGCTGTTTTTT
CAWSRDRGWSGELFF
>TRBV11-3|.|TRBJ2-7|.
TGTGCCAGCAGCTTTGGGCAGGGAGGCGACGAGCAGTACTTC
CASSFGQGGDEQYF
>TRBV7-6|.|TRBJ1-3|.
TGTGCCAGCAGCTTAGTCCCACCCCTCCGCGTACCCTCTGGAAACACCATATATTTT
CASSLVPPLRVPSGNTIYF
>TRBV29-1|.|TRBJ2-6|.
TGCAGCGTTGAGTTATGGGACTCAGGCACTGGGGCCAACGTCCTGACTTTC
CSVELWDSGTGANVLTF
>TRBV20-1|TRBD2|TRBJ2-3|.
TGCAGTGCTAGTCCGACTAGCGGGAGGGCCCTCGGAGATACGCAGTATTTT
CSASPTSGRALGDTQYF
>TRBV6-5|.|TRBJ2-7|.
TGTGCCAGCAGGGGGCAACCCGAAACCTACGAGCAGTACTTC
CASRGQPETYEQYF
>TRBV12-3/TRBV12-4|.|TRBJ1-1|.
TGTGCCAGCAGTATACAGGGGAACACTGAAGCTTTCTTT
CASSIQGNTEAFF
>TRBV6-5|TRBD1|TRBJ1-3|.
TGTGCCAGTAATAAAGGGGACAGGGTAAACACCATATATTTT
CASNKGDRVNTIYF
>TRBV6-5|.|TRBJ2-6|.
TGTGCCAGCAGTTACTCGAGGCGGGCTGGGGCCAACGTCCTGACTTTC
CASSYSRRAGANVLTF
>TRBV28|.|TRBJ1-4|.
TGTGCCAGCAGTTCCCCAAATGAAAAACTGTTTTTT
CASSSPNEKLFF
>TRBV9|TRBD2|TRBJ2-1|.
TGTGCCAGCAGCGAAAGGACTAGCGGGGACCACTACAATGAGCAGTTCTTC
CASSERTSGDHYNEQFF
>TRBV3-1/TRBV3-2|TRBD2|TRBJ2-5|.
TGTGCCAGCAGCCAATCCAAGAGGGAGGGCCGGGAGACCCAGTACTTC
CASSQSKREGRETQYF
>TRBV19|.|TRBJ1-2|.
TGTGCCAGTAGTATATCGGATGAGGGCTTCTATGGCTACACCTTC
CASSISDEGFYGYTF
>TRBV28|.|TRBJ1-2|.
TGTGCCAGCAGGGGGCCCAGAGGGGGCTACACCTTC
CASRGPRGGYTF
>TRBV19|.|TRBJ2-3|.
TGTGCCAGTAAAGACAGGCCTGGCACAGATACGCAGTATTTT
CASKDRPGTDTQYF
>TRBV7-6|TRBD2|TRBJ2-1|.
TGTGCCAGCAGCTTTTACGGGACGCCAACCCGGCTAGCGGGGGATGAGCAGTTCTTC
CASSFYGTPTRLAGDEQFF
>TRBV19|.|TRBJ2-6|.
TGTGCCAGTAGCCTCCCCGTTCGACGGGGCTCTGGGGCCAACGTCCTGACTTTC
CASSLPVRRGSGANVLTF
>TRBV7-2|.|TRBJ2-1|.
TGTGCCAGCAGCTTGCCACTAGCTGGGGAGCAGTTCTTC
CASSLPLAGEQFF
>TRBV3-1/TRBV3-2|.|TRBJ2-3|.
TGTGCCAGCAGCCAAGGGGGACTTCGCACAGATACGCAGTATTTT
CASSQGGLRTDTQYF
>TRBV5-6|.|TRBJ2-1|.
TGTGCCAGCAGCTGGGCAGTTCGGGCAGAGCAGTTCTTC
CASSWAVRAEQFF
>TRBV19|.|TRBJ1-3|.
TGTGCCAGTAGTATGCGGGTATCTGGAAACACCATATATTTT
CASSMRVSGNTIYF
>TRBV5-8|.|TRBJ1-6|.
TGTGCCAGCAGCTTCCGGGGCACGGCTTCACCCCTCCACTTT
CASSFRGTASPLHF
>TRBV7-2|.|TRBJ2-5|.
TGTGCCAGCAGCATGGGATTGAAAGAGACCCAGTACTTC
CASSMGLKETQYF
>TRBV4-3|.|TRBJ2-7|.
TGCGCCAGCAGCCCCGCGGCCCCTAGGGAATATACCTTCTCCTACGAGCAGTACTTC
CASSPAAPREYTFSYEQYF
>TRBV12-3/TRBV12-4|.|TRBJ1-2|.
TGTGCCAGCAGTTTCTTTGGAGTCTACACCTTC
CASSFFGVYTF
>TRBV11-1|.|TRBJ2-7|.
TGTGCCAGCAGCTTAGATGGTTTCCGCCCGTACGAGCAGTACTTC
CASSLDGFRPYEQYF
>TRBV6-5|.|TRBJ1-4|.
TGTGCCACAGCGAGCGAGGGGCGCGGTGAAAAACTGTTTTTT
CATASEGRGEKLFF
>TRBV7-9|.|TRBJ1-2|.
TGTGCCAGCAGCTTCCTAAAGGATGGCGCCCGCTATGGCTACACCTTC
CASSFLKDGARYGYTF
>TRBV5-5|.|TRBJ2-1|many
TGTGCCAGCAGCTTAGACAGAACCCCCTACAATGAGCAGTTCTTC
CASSLDRTPYNEQFF
>TRBV28|.|TRBJ2-7|.
TGTGCCAGCAGTTTATTGCGGCGAATGCCTTCCTACGAGCAGTACTTC
CASSLLRRMPSYEQYF
>TRBV30|.|TRBJ2-1|.
TGTGCCTGGAGTACCCAAGTGGGAGTTGAGCAGTTCTTC
CAWSTQVGVEQFF
>TRBV10-2|TRBD2|TRBJ2-5|.
TGCGCCGGCAAGGGGACTAGCGGGAGGCCGTACTTC
CAGKGTSGRPYF
>TRBV5-1|.|TRBJ2-5|.
TGCGCCAGCAGCTGGGGGGGCGAAGAGACCCAGTACTTC
CASSWGGEETQYF
>TRBV11-3|TRBD1|TRBJ2-7|.
TGTGCCAGCAGCTCCGGGACAGGCTTGAATTCTCGGGACAAGCAGTACTTC
CASSSGTGLNSRDKQYF
>TRBV7-8|.|TRBJ1-2|.
TGTGCCAGCAGCTCCAATGCTGTACTTCAGGGAGGCTACACCTTC
CASSSNAVLQGGYTF
>TRBV19|TRBD1|TRBJ2-5|.
TGTGCCAGTAGGGGAAGAGGGGGCACACGGAGGGAGACCCAGTACTTC
CASRGRGGTRRETQYF
>TRBV4-1|TRBD1|TRBJ1-1|.
TGCGCCAGCAGCCAATCTCAAGCTGACAGGGGTGAAGCTTTCTTT
CASSQSQADRGEAFF
>TRBV5-5|TRBD1|TRBJ1-2|.
TGTGCCAGCAGCATGGACAGGGGCTACTATGGCTACACCTTC
CASSMDRGYYGYTF
>TRBV24-1|TRBD1|TRBJ2-7|.
TGTGCCACCAGTGACGGGACAGCCTACGAGCAGTACTTC
CATSDGTAYEQYF
>TRBV19|.|TRBJ2-2|.
TGTGCCAGTAGTTCCCGAGGCGCGAACACCGGGGAGCTGTTTTTT
CASSSRGANTGELFF
>TRBV7-9|.|TRBJ1-1|.
TGTGCCAGCAGCTACTTCCAGGGGAACACTGAAGCTTTCTTT
CASSYFQGNTEAFF
>TRBV24-1|.|TRBJ2-3|.
TGTGCCACCAGTGATCCGGGACTTGACACAGATACGCAGTATTTT
CATSDPGLDTDTQYF
>TRBV11-3|TRBD2|TRBJ2-1|.
TGTGCCAGCAGCTTAGAGACTAGCGGACCTTACAATGAGCAGTTCTTC
CASSLETSGPYNEQFF
>TRBV7-2|.|TRBJ2-5|.
TGTGCCAGCAAACCGCAGGGCGCTCGAGAGACCCAGTACTTC
CASKPQGARETQYF
>TRBV6-2/TRBV6-3|.|TRBJ2-1|.
TGTGCCAGCAGTTACCTGGCCGTGTTCAGCTCCTACAATGAGCAGTTCTTC
CASSYLAVFSSYNEQFF
>TRBV28|.|TRBJ2-6|.
TGTGCCAGCAGCTTGGGACTCCCCTCTGGGGCCAACGTCCTGACTTTC
CASSLGLPSGANVLTF
>TRBV7-2|TRBD2|TRBJ2-7|.
TGTGCCAGCAGCTTAGATGCGGGAGGGAACGAGCAGTACTTC
CASSLDAGGNEQYF
>TRBV7-9|TRBD2|TRBJ2-3|.
TGTGCCAGCAGCCGACTAGCGGGAGGAACCACAGATACGCAGTATTTT
CASSRLAGGTTDTQYF
>TRBV2|.|TRBJ1-6|.
TGTGCCAGCACCGTCGGAGGGGAGCGGTCACCCCTCCACTTT
CASTVGGERSPLHF
>TRBV20-1|.|TRBJ2-7|.
TGCAGTGCTAGAGAATCGGGGGAGCAGTACTTC
CSARESGEQYF
>TRBV10-3|.|TRBJ1-1|.
TGTGCCATCAGTGAGACGCAAGCCCCGGACACTGAAGCTTTCTTT
CAISETQAPDTEAFF
>TRBV18|.|TRBJ2-1|.
TGTGCCAGCTCACCTTCCGGCGCCTACAATGAGCAGTTCTTC
CASSPSGAYNEQFF
>TRBV4-3|TRBD1|TRBJ1-2|once
TGCGCCAGCAGCCAGGAAGCTCAGGGGGCGAGCTATGGCTACACCTTC
CASSQEAQGASYGYTF
>TRBV30|.|TRBJ2-7|.
TGTGCCTGGAAGTTAATTGACGAGCAGTACTTC
CAWKLIDEQYF